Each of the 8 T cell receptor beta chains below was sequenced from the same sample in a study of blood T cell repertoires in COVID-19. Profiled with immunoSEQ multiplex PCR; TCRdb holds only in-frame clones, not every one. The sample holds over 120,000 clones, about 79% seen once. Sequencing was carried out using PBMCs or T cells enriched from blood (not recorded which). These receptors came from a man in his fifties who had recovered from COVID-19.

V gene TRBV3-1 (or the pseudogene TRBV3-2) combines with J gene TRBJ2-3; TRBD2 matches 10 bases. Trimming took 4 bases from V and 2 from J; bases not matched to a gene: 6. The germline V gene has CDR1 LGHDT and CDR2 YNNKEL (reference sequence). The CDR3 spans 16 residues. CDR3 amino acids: CASSRGSGGDTDTQYF. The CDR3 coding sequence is TGTGCCAGCAGCCGGGGGAGCGGGGGGGACACAGATACGCAGTATTTT.

In DNA form, the CDR3 reads TGTGCCAGCAGCGGAAGCGGGGGCGCCGTCCTAGCCAAAAACATTCAGTACTTC. Its translation: CASSGSGGAVLAKNIQYF. The chain carries TRBV9 and TRBJ2-4, with 8 bases matching TRBD2. V shed 3 bases and J 0 bases; nucleotides not matched to a gene: 11. CDR3 length equals 18 residues. Germline V gene lookup returns CDR1 SGDLS and CDR2 YYNGEE.

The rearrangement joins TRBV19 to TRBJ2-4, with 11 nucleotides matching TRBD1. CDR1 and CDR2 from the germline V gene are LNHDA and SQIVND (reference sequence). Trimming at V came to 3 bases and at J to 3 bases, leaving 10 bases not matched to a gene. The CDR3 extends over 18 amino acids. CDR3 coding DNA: TGTGCCAGTAGTATGAGGACAGGGGGCCAGGATAGCAAAAACATTCAGTACTTC. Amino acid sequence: CASSMRTGGQDSKNIQYF. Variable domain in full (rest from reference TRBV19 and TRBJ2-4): DGGITQSPKYLFRKEGQNVTLSCEQNLNHDAMYWYRQDPGQGLRLIYYSQIVNDFQKGDIAEGYSVSREKKESFPLTVTSAQKNPTAFYLCASSMRTGGQDSKNIQYFGAGTRLSVL.

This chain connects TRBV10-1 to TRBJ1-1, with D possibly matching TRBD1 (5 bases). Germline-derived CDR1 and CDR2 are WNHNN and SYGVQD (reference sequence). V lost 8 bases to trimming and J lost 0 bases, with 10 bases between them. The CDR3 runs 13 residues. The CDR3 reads CASRQKVNTEAFF. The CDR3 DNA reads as TGCGCCAGCCGACAGAAGGTGAACACTGAAGCTTTCTTT.

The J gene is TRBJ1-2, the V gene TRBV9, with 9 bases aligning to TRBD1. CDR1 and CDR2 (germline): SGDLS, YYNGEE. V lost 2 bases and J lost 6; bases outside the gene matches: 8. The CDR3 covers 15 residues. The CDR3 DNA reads TGTGCCAGCAGCGTGGCTACGGGACAGGGAGATGGCTACACCTTC. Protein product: CASSVATGQGDGYTF.

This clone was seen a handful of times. The DNA of the CDR3 is TGTGCCAGCTCACCACAAACAGCTTACAATGAGCAGTTCTTC. Translation: CASSPQTAYNEQFF. The chain joins TRBV18 to TRBJ2-1, with D uncertain. Trimming stripped 1 base from V and 4 bases from J, with 8 bases between. The CDR3 runs 14 residues. CDR1 and CDR2 from the germline V gene are KGHSH and LQKENI.

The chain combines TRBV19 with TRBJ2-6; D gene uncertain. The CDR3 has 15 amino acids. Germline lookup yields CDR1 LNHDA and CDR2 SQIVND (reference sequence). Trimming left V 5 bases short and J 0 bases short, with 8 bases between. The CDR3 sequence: CASSGPSSGANVLTF. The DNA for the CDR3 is TGTGCCAGTAGTGGTCCCAGCTCTGGGGCCAACGTCCTGACTTTC.

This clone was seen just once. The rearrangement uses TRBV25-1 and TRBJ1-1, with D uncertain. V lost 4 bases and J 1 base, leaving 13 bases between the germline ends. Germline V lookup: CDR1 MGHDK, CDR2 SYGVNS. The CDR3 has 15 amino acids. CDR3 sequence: CASSALQRPNTEAFF. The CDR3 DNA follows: TGTGCCAGCAGTGCATTACAGAGACCGAACACTGAAGCTTTCTTT.